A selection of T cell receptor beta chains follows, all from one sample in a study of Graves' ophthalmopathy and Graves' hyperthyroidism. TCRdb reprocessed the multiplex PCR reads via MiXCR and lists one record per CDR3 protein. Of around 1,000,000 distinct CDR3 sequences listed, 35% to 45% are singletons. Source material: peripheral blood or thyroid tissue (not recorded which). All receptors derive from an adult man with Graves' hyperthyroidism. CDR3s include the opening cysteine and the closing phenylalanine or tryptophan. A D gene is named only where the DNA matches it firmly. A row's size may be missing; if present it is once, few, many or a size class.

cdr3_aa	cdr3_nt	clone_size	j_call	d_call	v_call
CASSSDSVTPGEQYF	TGTGCCAGCAGTTCCGATTCCGTGACTCCGGGCGAGCAGTACTTC	.	TRBJ2-7	.	TRBV10-3
CAIRGDNLYGYTF	TGTGCCATCAGGGGGGACAACCTCTATGGCTACACCTTC	many	TRBJ1-2	.	TRBV10-3
CASSQRTGPVGTQYF	TGTGCCAGCAGCCAAAGGACAGGGCCGGTGGGGACCCAGTACTTC	.	TRBJ2-5	TRBD1	TRBV5-6
CASSYPDDYGYTF	TGTGCCAGCAGCTACCCCGACGACTATGGCTACACCTTC	many	TRBJ1-2	.	TRBV11-2
CAWRLRGGTEAFF	TGTGCCTGGAGGCTCAGGGGAGGCACTGAAGCTTTCTTT	.	TRBJ1-1	.	TRBV30
CATSKTGGNEQYF	TGTGCCACCAGCAAGACAGGGGGCAACGAGCAGTACTTC	.	TRBJ2-7	TRBD1	TRBV15
CASSSPFPSPYEQYF	TGCGCCAGCAGTTCACCCTTTCCAAGTCCCTACGAGCAGTACTTC	.	TRBJ2-7	.	TRBV10-2
CSGQTGGDETQYF	TGCAGCGGGCAGACAGGGGGGGACGAGACCCAGTACTTC	many	TRBJ2-5	TRBD1	TRBV29-1
CASSPTHRGLSFYF	TGTGCCAGCAGCCCAACCCACAGGGGTCTAAGCTTTTACTTT	many	TRBJ1-1	TRBD1	TRBV5-5
CASSTSSANTGELFF	TGTGCCAGCAGCACCTCTAGCGCCAACACCGGGGAGCTGTTTTTT	.	TRBJ2-2	.	TRBV7-9
CASTLRVDQPQYF	TGTGCCAGCACCCTCCGCGTGGATCAGCCCCAGTACTTC	once	TRBJ2-5	.	TRBV2
CSARRTGSSPLHF	TGCAGTGCTAGACGGACAGGGAGCTCACCCCTCCACTTT	few	TRBJ1-6	TRBD1	TRBV20-1
CASSLLGWGEAEAFF	TGTGCCAGCAGCCTCCTAGGGTGGGGGGAGGCTGAAGCTTTCTTT	few	TRBJ1-1	.	TRBV11-2
CASSYGGNQETQYF	TGTGCCAGCAGTTACGGGGGGAACCAAGAGACCCAGTACTTC	many	TRBJ2-5	TRBD2	TRBV10-2
CASSSPVRRGEKLFF	TGTGCCAGCAGCTCGCCCGTGAGGAGGGGGGAAAAACTGTTTTTT	.	TRBJ1-4	.	TRBV9
CASSTGGSGGYTF	TGTGCCAGCAGCACAGGGGGCTCAGGGGGCTACACCTTC	.	TRBJ1-2	TRBD1	TRBV12-3/TRBV12-4
CASGGGLNTEAFF	TGTGCCAGCGGGGGGGGGCTGAACACTGAAGCTTTCTTT	many	TRBJ1-1	.	TRBV12-3/TRBV12-4
CASSLALAGRETQYF	TGCGCCAGCAGCTTGGCACTAGCGGGGAGAGAGACCCAGTACTTC	many	TRBJ2-5	TRBD2	TRBV5-1
CSVSSYYEQYF	TGCAGCGTATCGTCTTACTACGAGCAGTACTTC	many	TRBJ2-7	.	TRBV29-1
CASSPEGVKGNTEAFF	TGTGCCAGCAGCCCAGAAGGGGTCAAAGGAAACACTGAAGCTTTCTTT	many	TRBJ1-1	.	TRBV5-5
CASSSSGETETQYF	TGCGCCAGCAGTTCTAGCGGGGAGACTGAGACCCAGTACTTC	many	TRBJ2-5	TRBD2	TRBV10-1
CASSLWAGRDEQYF	TGCGCCAGCAGCTTGTGGGCAGGGAGGGACGAGCAGTACTTC	few	TRBJ2-7	TRBD2	TRBV5-1
CASSLGVRSYEQYF	TGTGCCAGCAGCCTCGGAGTTAGGTCCTACGAGCAGTACTTC	few	TRBJ2-7	.	TRBV14
CASRSWTGGQYF	TGTGCCAGCAGATCATGGACAGGGGGACAGTACTTC	many	TRBJ2-7	TRBD1	TRBV27
CASPFQFAGTNYGYTF	TGTGCCAGCCCCTTCCAGTTCGCGGGGACCAACTATGGCTACACCTTC	.	TRBJ1-2	.	TRBV5-8
CAWMKANEQYF	TGTGCCTGGATGAAAGCGAACGAGCAGTACTTC	few	TRBJ2-7	.	TRBV30
CAISESRSGYGYTF	TGTGCCATCAGTGAGTCGAGGTCCGGATATGGCTACACCTTC	many	TRBJ1-2	.	TRBV10-3
CASSLSSSGQYF	TGTGCCAGCAGCTTAAGCTCTAGCGGGCAGTACTTC	once	TRBJ2-7	TRBD2	TRBV7-2